This T cell receptor (beta chain) derives from a study of beta chain features in type 1 diabetes. Study-wide findings and caveats: For patients and controls alike, PCR might favor shorter templates to the same degree. TCRB rearrangement may or may not be influenced by HLA type; here this remained unresolved. Within the patient group, naive, central memory and Treg TCRB repertoires appeared more similar to each other than within healthy donors.

This clone was seen only a few times. Its antigen is as yet unknown. The isolated RNA, all of it, was reverse transcribed, so expressed TCRB transcripts were what got sequenced. Clones were read by immunoSEQ multiplex PCR, and TCRdb kept only the in-frame ones, dropping some. Found here are a few hundred thousand clones, approximately 30% of them singletons; the top ten hold about 0.065%. Unmatched junction bases numbered 3, after V lost 2 bases and J lost 3 bases. Germline CDR1 is SGHTA and CDR2 is FQGTGA. The CDR3 length is 15 residues. The chain combines TRBV7-3 with TRBJ2-3, with 9 bases that match TRBD2. The TCR sequence derives from a young man in good health. Input material: naive CD4+ T cells from blood. This chain's CDR3 is CASSLYSGGTDTQYF. The CDR3 DNA reads as TGTGCCAGCAGCTTATATAGCGGGGGAACAGATACGCAGTATTTT. The variable domain in full, completed from reference TRBV7-3 and TRBJ2-3, reads GAGVSQTPSNKVTEKGKYVELRCDPISGHTALYWYRQSLGQGPEFLIYFQGTGAADDSGLPNDRFFAVRPEGSVSTLKIQRTERGDSAVYLCASSLYSGGTDTQYFGPGTRLTVL.